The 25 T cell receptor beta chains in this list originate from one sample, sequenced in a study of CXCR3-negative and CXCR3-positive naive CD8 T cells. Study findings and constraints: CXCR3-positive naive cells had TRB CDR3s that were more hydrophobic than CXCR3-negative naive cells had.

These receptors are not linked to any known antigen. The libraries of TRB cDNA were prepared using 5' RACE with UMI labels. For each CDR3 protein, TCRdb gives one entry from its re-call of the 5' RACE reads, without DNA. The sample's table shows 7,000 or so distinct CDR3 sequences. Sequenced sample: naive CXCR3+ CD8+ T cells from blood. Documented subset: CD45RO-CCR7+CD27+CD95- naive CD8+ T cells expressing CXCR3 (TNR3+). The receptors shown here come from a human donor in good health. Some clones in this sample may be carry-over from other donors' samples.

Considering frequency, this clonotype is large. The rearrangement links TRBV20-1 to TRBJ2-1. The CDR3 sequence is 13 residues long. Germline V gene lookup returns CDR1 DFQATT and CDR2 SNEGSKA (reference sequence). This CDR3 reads CSARMGNYNEQFF.

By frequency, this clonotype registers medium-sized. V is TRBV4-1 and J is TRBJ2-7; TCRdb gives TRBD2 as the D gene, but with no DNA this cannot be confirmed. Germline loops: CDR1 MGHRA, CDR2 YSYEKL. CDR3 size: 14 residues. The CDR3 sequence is CASSQFSGGSEQYF.

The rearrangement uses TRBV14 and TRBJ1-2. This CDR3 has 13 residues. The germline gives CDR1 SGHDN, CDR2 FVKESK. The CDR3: CASSQGLEVSYTF.

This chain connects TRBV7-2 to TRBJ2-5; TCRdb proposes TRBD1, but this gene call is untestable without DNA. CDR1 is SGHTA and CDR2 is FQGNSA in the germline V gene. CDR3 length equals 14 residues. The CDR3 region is CASSLTGGTETQYF.

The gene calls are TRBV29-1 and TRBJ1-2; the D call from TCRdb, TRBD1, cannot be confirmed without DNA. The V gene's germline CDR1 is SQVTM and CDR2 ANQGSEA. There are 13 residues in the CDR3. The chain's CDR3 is CSAAGTGTYGYTF.

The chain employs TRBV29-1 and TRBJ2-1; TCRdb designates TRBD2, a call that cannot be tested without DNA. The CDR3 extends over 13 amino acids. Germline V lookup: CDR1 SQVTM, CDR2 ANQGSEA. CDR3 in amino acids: CSAGTSDYNEQFF.

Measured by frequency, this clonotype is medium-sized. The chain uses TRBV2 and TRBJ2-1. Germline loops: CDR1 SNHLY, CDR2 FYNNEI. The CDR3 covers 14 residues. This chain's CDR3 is CASRGSYSYNEQFF. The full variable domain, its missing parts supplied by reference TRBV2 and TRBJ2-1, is EPEVTQTPSHQVTQMGQEVILRCVPISNHLYFYWYRQILGQKVEFLVSFYNNEISEKSEIFDDQFSVERPDGSNFTLKIRSTKLEDSAMYFCASRGSYSYNEQFFGPGTRLTVL.

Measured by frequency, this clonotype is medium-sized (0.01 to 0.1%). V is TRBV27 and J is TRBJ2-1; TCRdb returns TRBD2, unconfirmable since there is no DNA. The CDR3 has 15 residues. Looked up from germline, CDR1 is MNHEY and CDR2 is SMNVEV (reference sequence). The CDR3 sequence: CASSAGTTRWNEQFF.

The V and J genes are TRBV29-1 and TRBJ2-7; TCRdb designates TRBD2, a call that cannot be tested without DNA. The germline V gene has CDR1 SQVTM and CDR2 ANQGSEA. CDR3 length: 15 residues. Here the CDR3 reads CSVEQRESSSYEQYF.

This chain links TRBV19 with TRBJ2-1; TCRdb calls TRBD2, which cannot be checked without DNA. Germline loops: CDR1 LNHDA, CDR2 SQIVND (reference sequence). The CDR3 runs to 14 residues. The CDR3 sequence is CASSRRGSLNEQFF.

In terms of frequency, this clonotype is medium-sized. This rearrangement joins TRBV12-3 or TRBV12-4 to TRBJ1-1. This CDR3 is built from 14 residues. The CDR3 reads CASSRRGSNTEAFF.

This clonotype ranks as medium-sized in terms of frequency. CDR3 region: CSVESSNNEQFF. The V gene is TRBV29-1, the J gene TRBJ2-1. The CDR3 is 12 residues long. Per germline, CDR1 SQVTM and CDR2 ANQGSEA.

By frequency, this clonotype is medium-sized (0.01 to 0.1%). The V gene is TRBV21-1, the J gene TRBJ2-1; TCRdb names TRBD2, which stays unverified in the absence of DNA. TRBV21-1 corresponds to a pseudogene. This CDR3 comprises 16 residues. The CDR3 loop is CASSPSLRGNYNEQFF.

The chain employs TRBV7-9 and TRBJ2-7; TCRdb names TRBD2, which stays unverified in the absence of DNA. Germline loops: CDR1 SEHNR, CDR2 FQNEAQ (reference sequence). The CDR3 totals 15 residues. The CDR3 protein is CASSPTSGGAHEQYF.

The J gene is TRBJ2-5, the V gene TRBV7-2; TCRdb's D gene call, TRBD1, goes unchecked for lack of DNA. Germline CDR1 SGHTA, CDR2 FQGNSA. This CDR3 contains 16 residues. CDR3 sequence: CASSSEGRGAPETQYF.

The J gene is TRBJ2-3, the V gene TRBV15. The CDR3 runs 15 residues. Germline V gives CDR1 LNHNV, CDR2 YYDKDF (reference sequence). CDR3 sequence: CATSRTGTSTDTQYF.

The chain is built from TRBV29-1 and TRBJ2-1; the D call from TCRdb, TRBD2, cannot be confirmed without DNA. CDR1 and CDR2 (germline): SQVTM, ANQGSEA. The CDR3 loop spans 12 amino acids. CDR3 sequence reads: CSVAGVVNEQFF.

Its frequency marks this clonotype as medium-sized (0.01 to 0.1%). The CDR3 spells CSADRLAGGLGDNEQFF. The chain uses TRBV20-1 and TRBJ2-1; the D call of TRBD2 rests on TCRdb alone, since no DNA is present to check it. The V gene's germline CDR1 is DFQATT and CDR2 SNEGSKA (reference sequence). The CDR3 runs to 17 residues.

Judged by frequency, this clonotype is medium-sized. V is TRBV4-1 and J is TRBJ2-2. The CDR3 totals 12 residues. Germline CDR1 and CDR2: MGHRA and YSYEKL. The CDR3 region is CASSQDTGELFF.

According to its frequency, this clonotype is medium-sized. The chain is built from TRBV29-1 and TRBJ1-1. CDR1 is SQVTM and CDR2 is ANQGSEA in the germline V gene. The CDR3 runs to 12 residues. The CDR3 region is CSVDWSPREAFF.

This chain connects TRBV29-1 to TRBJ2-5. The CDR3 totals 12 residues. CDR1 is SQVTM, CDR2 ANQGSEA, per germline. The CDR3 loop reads CSVEGQPETQYF. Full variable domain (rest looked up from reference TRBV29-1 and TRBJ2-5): SAVISQKPSRDICQRGTSLTIQCQVDSQVTMMFWYRQQPGQSLTLIATANQGSEATYESGFVIDKFPISRPNLTFSTLTVSNMSPEDSSIYLCSVEGQPETQYFGPGTRLLVL.

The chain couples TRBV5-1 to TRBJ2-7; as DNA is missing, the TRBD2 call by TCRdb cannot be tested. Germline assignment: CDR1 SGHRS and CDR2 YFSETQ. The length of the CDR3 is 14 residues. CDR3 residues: CASSSGLAAYEQYF.

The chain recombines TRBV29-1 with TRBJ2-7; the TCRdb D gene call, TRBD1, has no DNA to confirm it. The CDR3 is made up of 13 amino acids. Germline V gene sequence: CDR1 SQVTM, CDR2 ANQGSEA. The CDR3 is CSALGDRAYEQYF.

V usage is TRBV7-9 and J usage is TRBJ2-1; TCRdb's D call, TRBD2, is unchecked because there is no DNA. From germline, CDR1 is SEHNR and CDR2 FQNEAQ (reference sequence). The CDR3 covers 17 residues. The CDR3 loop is CASSTGLAGASYNEQFF.

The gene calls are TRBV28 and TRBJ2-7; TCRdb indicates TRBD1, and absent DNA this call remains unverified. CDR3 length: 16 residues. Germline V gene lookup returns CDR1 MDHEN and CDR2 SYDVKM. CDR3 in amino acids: CASSPAARTLTYEQYF.